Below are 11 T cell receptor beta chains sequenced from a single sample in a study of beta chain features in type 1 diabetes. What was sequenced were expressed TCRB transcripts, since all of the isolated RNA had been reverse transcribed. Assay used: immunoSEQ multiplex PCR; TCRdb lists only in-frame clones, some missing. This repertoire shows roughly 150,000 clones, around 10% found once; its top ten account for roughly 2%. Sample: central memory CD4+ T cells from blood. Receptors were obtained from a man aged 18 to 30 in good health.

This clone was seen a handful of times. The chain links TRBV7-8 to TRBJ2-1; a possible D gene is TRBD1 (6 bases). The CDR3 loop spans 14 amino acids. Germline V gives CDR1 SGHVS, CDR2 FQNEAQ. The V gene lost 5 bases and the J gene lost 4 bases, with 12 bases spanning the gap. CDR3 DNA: TGTGCCAGCAGCACGGACAGTGAATACAATGAGCAGTTCTTC. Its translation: CASSTDSEYNEQFF.

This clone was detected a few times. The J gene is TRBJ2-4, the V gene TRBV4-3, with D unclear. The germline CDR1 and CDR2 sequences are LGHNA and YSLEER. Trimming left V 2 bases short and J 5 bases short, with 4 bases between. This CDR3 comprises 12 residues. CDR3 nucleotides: TGCGCCAGCAGCCAATTAGAAAACATTCAGTACTTC. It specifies CASSQLENIQYF.

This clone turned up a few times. The CDR3 sequence is CASSQRLDQETQYF. For the CDR3, the DNA is TGTGCCAGCAGCCAACGACTAGACCAAGAGACCCAGTACTTC. The chain recombines TRBV4-2 with TRBJ2-5; D is perhaps TRBD2 (6 bases). CDR1 LGHNA and CDR2 YNFKEQ come from the germline V gene. This CDR3 is 14 amino acids long. V lost 2 bases and J lost 0, with 7 bases in between.

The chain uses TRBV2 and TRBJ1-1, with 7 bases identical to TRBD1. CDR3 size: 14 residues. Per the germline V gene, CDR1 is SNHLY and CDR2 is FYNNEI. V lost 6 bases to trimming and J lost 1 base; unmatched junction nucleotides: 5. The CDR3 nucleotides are TGTGCCAGCAGGGGACGGACAGGGAACACTGAAGCTTTCTTT. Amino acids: CASRGRTGNTEAFF.

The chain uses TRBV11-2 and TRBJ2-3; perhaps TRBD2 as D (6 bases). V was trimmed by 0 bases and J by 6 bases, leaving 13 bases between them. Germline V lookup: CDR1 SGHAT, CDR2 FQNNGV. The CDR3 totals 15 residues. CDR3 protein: CASSLDRLAADTQYF. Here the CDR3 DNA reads TGTGCCAGCAGCTTAGATCGCTTAGCGGCGGATACGCAGTATTTT.

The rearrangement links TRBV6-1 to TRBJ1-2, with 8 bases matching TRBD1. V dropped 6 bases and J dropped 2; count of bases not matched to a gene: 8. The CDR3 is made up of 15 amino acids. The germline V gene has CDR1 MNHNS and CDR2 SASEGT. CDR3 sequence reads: CASRDDRGGNYGYTF. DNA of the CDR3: TGTGCCAGCAGAGACGACAGGGGAGGGAACTATGGCTACACCTTC.

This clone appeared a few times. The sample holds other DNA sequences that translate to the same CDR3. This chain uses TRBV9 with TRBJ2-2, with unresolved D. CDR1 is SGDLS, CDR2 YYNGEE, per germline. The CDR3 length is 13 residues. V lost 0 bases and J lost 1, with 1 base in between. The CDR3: CASSVENTGELFF. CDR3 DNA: TGTGCCAGCAGCGTAGAGAACACCGGGGAGCTGTTTTTT. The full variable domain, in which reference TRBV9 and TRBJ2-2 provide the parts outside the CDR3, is DSGVTQTPKHLITATGQRVTLRCSPRSGDLSVYWYQQSLDQGLQFLIQYYNGEERAKGNILERFSAQQFPDLHSELNLSSLELGDSALYFCASSVENTGELFFGEGSRLTVL.

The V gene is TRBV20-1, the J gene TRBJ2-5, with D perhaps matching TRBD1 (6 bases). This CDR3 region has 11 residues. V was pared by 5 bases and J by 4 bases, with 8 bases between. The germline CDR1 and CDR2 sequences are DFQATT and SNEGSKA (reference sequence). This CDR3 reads CSAVDRETQYF. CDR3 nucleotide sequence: TGCAGTGCTGTGGACAGAGAGACCCAGTACTTC.

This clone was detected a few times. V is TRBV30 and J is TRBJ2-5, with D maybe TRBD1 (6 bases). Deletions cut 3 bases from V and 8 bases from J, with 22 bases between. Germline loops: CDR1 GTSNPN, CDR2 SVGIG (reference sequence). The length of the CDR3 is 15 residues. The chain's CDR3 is CAWSVGLPGVGTQYF. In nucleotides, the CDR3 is TGTGCCTGGAGCGTAGGACTCCCAGGGGTGGGAACCCAGTACTTC.

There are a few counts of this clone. Here the CDR3 DNA reads TGTGCCAGCAGTTTATGGGACAGGGCATTCTTC. Protein: CASSLWDRAFF. This chain links TRBV28 with TRBJ2-1; 8 bases line up with TRBD1. CDR1 is MDHEN, CDR2 SYDVKM, per germline. There are 11 residues in the CDR3. The V segment lost 0 bases and the J segment 16 bases; nucleotides outside the gene matches: 2.

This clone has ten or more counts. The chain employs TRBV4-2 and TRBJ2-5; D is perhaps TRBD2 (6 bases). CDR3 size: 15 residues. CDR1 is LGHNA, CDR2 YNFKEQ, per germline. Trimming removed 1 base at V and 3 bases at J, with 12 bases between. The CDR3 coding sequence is TGTGCCAGCAGCCAAGGACTAGTCGGGAAAGAGACCCAGTACTTC. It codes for CASSQGLVGKETQYF.